This entry lists 21 T cell receptor beta chains sequenced from one sample in a study of T-cell reconstitution after alpha-beta-depleted transplantation in children. A TCRbeta library incorporating unique molecular identifiers was prepared. MiXCR was run by TCRdb on the PCR reads, yielding one entry per CDR3 protein. This sample has hundreds of thousands of distinct CDR3 sequences, with approximately 12% found just once. Sequencing was performed on PBMCs, taken from the stem cell graft. The receptors derive from a human donor who donated a stem cell graft to a child with Fanconi anemia.

This clonotype was counted at least ten times. The J gene is TRBJ2-7, the V gene TRBV29-1; 7 positions match TRBD1. The CDR3 is 13 residues long. The germline CDR1 and CDR2 sequences are SQVTM and ANQGSEA. J gave up 6 bases and V 5 bases, and 10 bases lay outside the gene matches. CDR3 region: CSVTPRQGGEQYF. In DNA form, the CDR3 reads TGCAGCGTTACTCCTCGACAGGGTGGCGAGCAGTACTTC.

At least ten counts were recorded for this clonotype. V usage is TRBV5-1 and J usage is TRBJ2-2; D unresolved. This CDR3 contains 15 residues. Trimming removed 2 bases at V and 1 base at J, with 9 bases between. CDR1 is SGHRS, CDR2 YFSETQ, per germline. CDR3 in DNA: TGCGCCAGCAGCTTAGGGCAGATGAACACCGGGGAGCTGTTTTTT. It is translated as CASSLGQMNTGELFF. The full variable domain, in which reference TRBV5-1 and TRBJ2-2 provide the parts outside the CDR3, is KAGVTQTPRYLIKTRGQQVTLSCSPISGHRSVSWYQQTPGQGLQFLFEYFSETQRNKGNFPGRFSGRQFSNSRSEMNVSTLELGDSALYLCASSLGQMNTGELFFGEGSRLTVL.

This clonotype was counted only a few times. This chain connects TRBV18 to TRBJ1-3; perhaps TRBD1 as D (5 bases). The V gene lost 3 bases and the J gene lost 0 bases, with 12 bases spanning the gap. Germline CDR1 is KGHSH and CDR2 is LQKENI. The CDR3 sequence is 16 residues long. CDR3 DNA sequence: TGTGCCAGCTCACCGGAGGGACTGAGCTCTGGAAACACCATATATTTT. Protein sequence: CASSPEGLSSGNTIYF.

The V call is TRBV4-3, the J call TRBJ2-2, with D unclear. Germline CDR1 reads LGHNA; CDR2 reads YSLEER. Trimming removed 2 bases from V and 2 bases from J, with 12 bases in between. The CDR3 sequence is 16 residues long. For the CDR3, the DNA is TGCGCCAGCAGCCAACCAGAAATGGGTAACACCGGGGAGCTGTTTTTT. This gives the protein CASSQPEMGNTGELFF.

The V call is TRBV20-1, the J call TRBJ2-3; the D is unclear. Between the trimmed V and J ends, which lost 7 bases and 0 bases, there was a span of 14 bases. Germline-derived CDR1 and CDR2 are DFQATT and SNEGSKA (reference sequence). This CDR3 is 14 amino acids long. The CDR3, as DNA: TGCAGTGGTAGGGTCTACTCTAGCACAGATACGCAGTATTTT. Translating gives CSGRVYSSTDTQYF.

The sample holds many counts of this clonotype. The chain uses TRBV20-1 and TRBJ2-7; D is possibly TRBD2 (6 bases). CDR1 and CDR2 (germline): DFQATT, SNEGSKA (reference sequence). The length of the CDR3 is 18 residues. The ends were cut back, 1 base at V and 3 bases at J, with 25 bases in the middle. The CDR3 nucleotides are TGCAGTGCTAGAGGGGGGGAAAGTCTCTTCATCCAATTCTACGAGCAGTACTTC. As protein: CSARGGESLFIQFYEQYF.

This chain joins TRBV10-3 and TRBJ1-1; D is possibly TRBD1 (6 bases). Trimming took 1 base from V and 4 from J, leaving 16 bases between them. Looked up from germline, CDR1 is ENHRY and CDR2 is SYGVKD. The CDR3 is made up of 16 amino acids. CDR3 residues: CAISEYTGTRSTEAFF. CDR3 nucleotides: TGTGCCATCAGTGAGTATACAGGGACGAGGAGCACTGAAGCTTTCTTT.

Only a few counts were recorded for this clonotype. The chain employs TRBV19 and TRBJ1-1, with a possible D match to TRBD1 (5 bases). Germline assignment: CDR1 LNHDA and CDR2 SQIVND (reference sequence). The CDR3 spans 13 residues. V lost 7 bases to trimming and J lost 5 bases, with 14 bases between them. CDR3 sequence (DNA): TGTGCCAGTAAGAATCGGGGGGGAACTGAAGCTTTCTTT. It translates to CASKNRGGTEAFF.

The rearrangement uses TRBV5-6 and TRBJ1-3, with D possibly TRBD1 on 5 matching bases. The CDR3 is made up of 17 amino acids. Trimming took 2 bases from V and 0 from J, leaving 15 bases between them. Germline loops: CDR1 SGHDT, CDR2 YYEEEE. In DNA, the CDR3 is TGTGCCAGCAGCTTATTCGGGACTACACGCTCTGGAAACACCATATATTTT. It specifies CASSLFGTTRSGNTIYF.

The V call is TRBV7-9, the J call TRBJ1-2; 7 positions match TRBD1. V gave up 5 bases and J gave up 8 bases; unmatched junction bases: 14. This CDR3 contains 15 residues. The V gene's germline CDR1 is SEHNR and CDR2 FQNEAQ (reference sequence). Here the CDR3 DNA reads TGTGCCAGCAGCCCCGGGACAGCTCGGGATGAGGGCTACACCTTC. It yields the protein CASSPGTARDEGYTF.

Of note for this clonotype: This sequence may be a read error, since a much larger clone differs from it by one base. The CDR3, as DNA: TGTGCCAGCAGCGCCAGGGGACAGAACACTGAAGCTTTCTTT. Translating it yields CASSARGQNTEAFF. The gene calls are TRBV7-8 and TRBJ1-1; possible D gene TRBD1, 6 bases. Germline CDR1 and CDR2: SGHVS and FQNEAQ. The CDR3 extends over 14 amino acids. Trimming pared 5 bases from V and 1 base from J, leaving 11 bases between.

This clonotype showed up many times. The genes are TRBV29-1 and TRBJ2-5; 8 nucleotides agree with TRBD1. CDR3 length: 12 residues. Trimming removed 6 bases from V and 5 bases from J; junction bases left unmatched: 5. Germline loops: CDR1 SQVTM, CDR2 ANQGSEA. CDR3 loop: CSVSRDRETQYF. The CDR3 bases are TGCAGCGTCTCCCGGGACAGGGAGACCCAGTACTTC.

The sample holds many counts of this clonotype. V and J are TRBV2 and TRBJ2-5; TRBD2 is a possible D gene (6 bases). The CDR3 is 13 residues long. Trimming shortened V by 5 bases and J by 2 bases, and 9 bases separated the two germline ends. Germline V lookup: CDR1 SNHLY, CDR2 FYNNEI. CDR3 sequence (DNA): TGTGCCAGCAGTCGGGACTTACAAGAGACCCAGTACTTC. It is translated as CASSRDLQETQYF.

This clonotype has ten or more counts. The chain couples TRBV7-8 to TRBJ2-6; D possibly matches TRBD1 or TRBD2 (5 bases each). CDR3 size: 17 residues. V lost 0 bases and J 4 bases, leaving 13 bases between the germline ends. In germline, CDR1 is SGHVS, CDR2 FQNEAQ. The CDR3 nucleotides are TGTGCCAGCAGCTTAGCCATCTGGGGGACCGGGGCCAACGTCCTGACTTTC. As protein: CASSLAIWGTGANVLTF.

The sample holds many counts of this clonotype. The chain employs TRBV20-1 and TRBJ2-3; 8 nucleotides agree with TRBD2. CDR1 and CDR2 (germline): DFQATT, SNEGSKA (reference sequence). The CDR3 length is 18 residues. V lost 1 base to trimming and J lost 2 bases; unmatched junction nucleotides: 14. Here the CDR3 reads CSARGSAGGSGVTDTQYF. Written as DNA, the CDR3 is TGCAGTGCTAGAGGCAGCGCGGGGGGTAGCGGAGTCACAGATACGCAGTATTTT.

Ten or more counts support this clonotype. V usage is TRBV3-1 and J usage is TRBJ1-1; D gene uncertain. CDR1 is LGHDT, CDR2 YNNKEL, per germline (reference sequence). The length of the CDR3 is 13 residues. Trimming stripped 0 bases from V and 8 bases from J, with 10 bases between. CDR3 amino acids: CASSQERRSEAFF. The CDR3 DNA reads as TGTGCCAGCAGCCAAGAAAGGCGAAGCGAAGCTTTCTTT.

This clonotype was counted between two and nine times. The chain recombines TRBV12-3 or TRBV12-4 with TRBJ1-5; D unclear. There are 12 residues in the CDR3. Trimming took 2 bases from V and 11 from J, leaving 10 bases between them. The DNA of the CDR3 is TGTGCCAGCAGTTTACGGGTTGCAGCCCAGCATTTT. It translates to CASSLRVAAQHF.

The chain carries TRBV12-3 or TRBV12-4 and TRBJ2-7; D uncertain. Trimming stripped 10 bases from V and 3 bases from J, with 16 bases between. The CDR3 extends over 13 amino acids. CDR3 amino acids: CAKSLQALYEQYF. The CDR3 DNA follows: TGTGCCAAATCTCTCCAGGCCCTCTACGAGCAGTACTTC.

This clonotype turned up a few times. This chain connects TRBV5-6 to TRBJ2-7; D gene ambiguous. The V and J ends lost 2 bases and 3 bases respectively, with 9 bases between them. From germline, CDR1 is SGHDT and CDR2 YYEEEE. This CDR3 has 13 residues. CDR3 sequence (DNA): TGTGCCAGCAGCTTCTCGGCTTTCTACGAGCAGTACGTC. Translated: CASSFSAFYEQYV.

This clonotype appeared many times. The chain links TRBV5-1 to TRBJ1-1, with D unresolved. The CDR3 totals 13 residues. Deletions cut 2 bases from V and 2 bases from J, with 7 bases between. The V gene's germline CDR1 is SGHRS and CDR2 YFSETQ. CDR3 nucleotide sequence: TGCGCCAGCAGCTTCAGGTTCAACACTGAAGCTTTCTTT. It codes for CASSFRFNTEAFF.

V usage is TRBV20-1 and J usage is TRBJ1-1, with a possible D match to TRBD1 (5 bases). Trimming took 1 base from V and 0 from J, leaving 9 bases between them. This CDR3 comprises 14 residues. Germline values: CDR1 DFQATT, CDR2 SNEGSKA (reference sequence). CDR3 region: CSARGGGVNTEAFF. CDR3 DNA: TGCAGTGCTAGAGGGGGGGGAGTGAACACTGAAGCTTTCTTT.